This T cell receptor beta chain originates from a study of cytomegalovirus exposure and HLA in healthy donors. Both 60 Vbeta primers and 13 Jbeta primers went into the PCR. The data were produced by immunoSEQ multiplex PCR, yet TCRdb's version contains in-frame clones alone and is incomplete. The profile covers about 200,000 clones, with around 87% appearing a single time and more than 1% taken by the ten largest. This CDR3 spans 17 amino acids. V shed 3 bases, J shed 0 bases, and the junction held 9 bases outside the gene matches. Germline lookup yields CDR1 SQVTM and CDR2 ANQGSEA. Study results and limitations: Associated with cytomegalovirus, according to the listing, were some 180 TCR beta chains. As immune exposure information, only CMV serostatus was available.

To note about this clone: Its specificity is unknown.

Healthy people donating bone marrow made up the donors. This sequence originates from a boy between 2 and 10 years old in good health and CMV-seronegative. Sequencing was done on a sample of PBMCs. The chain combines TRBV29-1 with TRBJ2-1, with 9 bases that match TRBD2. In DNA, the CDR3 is TGCAGCGTTGACGGACTAGCGACCCGCGGCTCCTACAATGAGCAGTTCTTC. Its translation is CSVDGLATRGSYNEQFF.